In its sample, the clone carrying this T cell receptor beta chain was seen once. Its antigen is currently unknown. The data were produced by immunoSEQ multiplex PCR, yet TCRdb's version contains in-frame clones alone and is incomplete. This table has about 2 million clones, about 94% appearing once. This record belongs to a study of shared clonotypes between healthy human individuals. Study-level background: For every donor, three CD4 naive, three CD4 memory, two CD8 naive and one CD8 memory plates were used. Study-wide results and limits: Naive CD4 clonotype sharing across a handful of donors was around 5%. Among the subsets, naive ones generally showed larger estimated richness than memory ones. It was the non-shared clonotypes that had lower generation probabilities than clonotypes shared by all four donors.

Naive CD8 cells comprised CD45RO-negative, CCR7-positively selected cells, excluding terminally differentiated effector memory CD45RA+ cells. The sample taken for sequencing was naive CD8+ T cells sorted from blood. The receptor's source is a man aged 18 to 30 in good health.

CDR3: CASSLTTVLPDSPLHF. The CDR3 nucleotides are TGTGCCAGCAGTCTTACGACTGTTTTACCCGATTCACCCCTCCACTTT. The genes are TRBV2 and TRBJ1-6; D not certain. The CDR3 consists of 16 residues. Looked up from germline, CDR1 is SNHLY and CDR2 is FYNNEI. The V gene lost 5 bases and the J gene lost 8 bases, with 19 bases spanning the gap.